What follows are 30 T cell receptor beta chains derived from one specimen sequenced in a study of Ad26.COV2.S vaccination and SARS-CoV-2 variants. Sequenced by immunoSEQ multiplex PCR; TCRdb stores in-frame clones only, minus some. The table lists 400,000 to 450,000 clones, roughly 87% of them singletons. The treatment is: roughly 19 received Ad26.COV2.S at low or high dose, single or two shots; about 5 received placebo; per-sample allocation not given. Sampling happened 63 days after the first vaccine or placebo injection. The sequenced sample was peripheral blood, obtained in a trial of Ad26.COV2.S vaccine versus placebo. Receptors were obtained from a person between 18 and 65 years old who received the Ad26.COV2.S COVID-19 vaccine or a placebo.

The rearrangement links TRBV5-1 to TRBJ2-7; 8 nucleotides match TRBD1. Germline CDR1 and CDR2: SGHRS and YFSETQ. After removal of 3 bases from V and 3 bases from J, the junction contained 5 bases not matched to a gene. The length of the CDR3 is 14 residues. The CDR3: CASSSADRDYEQYF. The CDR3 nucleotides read TGCGCCAGCAGCTCGGCGGACAGGGACTACGAGCAGTACTTC.

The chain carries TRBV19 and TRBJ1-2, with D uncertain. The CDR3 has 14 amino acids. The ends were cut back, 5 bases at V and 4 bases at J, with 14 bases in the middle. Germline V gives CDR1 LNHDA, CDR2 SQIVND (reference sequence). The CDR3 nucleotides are TGTGCCAGTAGTGCCGCCCTTGGGAGCTATGGCTACACCTTC. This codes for CASSAALGSYGYTF.

The CDR3 nucleotides read TGTGCCAGCAGCCCCATGACTAGCGGGGCCGCCGGGGAGACCCAGTACTTC. Protein product: CASSPMTSGAAGETQYF. This chain connects TRBV5-4 to TRBJ2-5; 11 bases are shared with TRBD2. After removal of 4 bases from V and 5 bases from J, the junction contained 13 bases not matched to a gene. The CDR3 loop spans 17 amino acids. In germline, CDR1 is SGHNT, CDR2 YYREEE (reference sequence).

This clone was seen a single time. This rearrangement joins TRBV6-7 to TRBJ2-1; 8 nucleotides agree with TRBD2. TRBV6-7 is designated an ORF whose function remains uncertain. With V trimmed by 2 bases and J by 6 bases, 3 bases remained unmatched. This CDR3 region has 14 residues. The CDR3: CASSYLGRANEQFF. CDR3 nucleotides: TGTGCCAGCAGTTACCTCGGGAGGGCCAATGAGCAGTTCTTC.

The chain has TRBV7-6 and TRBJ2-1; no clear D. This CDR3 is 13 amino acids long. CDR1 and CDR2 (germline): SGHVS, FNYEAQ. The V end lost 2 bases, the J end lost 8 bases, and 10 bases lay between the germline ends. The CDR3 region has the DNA TGTGCCAGCAGCTTACTGGTTATGGATGAGCAGTTCTTC. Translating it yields CASSLLVMDEQFF.

CDR3 DNA sequence: TGTGCCAGCACCATTATTGGGACAGATACGCAGTATTTT. Translation gives CASTIIGTDTQYF. The rearrangement joins TRBV28 to TRBJ2-3; D call uncertain. This CDR3 is built from 13 residues. V lost 7 bases to trimming and J lost 3 bases, with 11 bases between them. Germline V gene sequence: CDR1 MDHEN, CDR2 SYDVKM.

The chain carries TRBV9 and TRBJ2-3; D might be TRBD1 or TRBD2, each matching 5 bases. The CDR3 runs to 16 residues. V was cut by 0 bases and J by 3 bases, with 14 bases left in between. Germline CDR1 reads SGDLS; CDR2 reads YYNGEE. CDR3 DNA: TGTGCCAGCAGCGTAGAGATGGGGGAGACAACAGATACGCAGTATTTT. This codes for CASSVEMGETTDTQYF.

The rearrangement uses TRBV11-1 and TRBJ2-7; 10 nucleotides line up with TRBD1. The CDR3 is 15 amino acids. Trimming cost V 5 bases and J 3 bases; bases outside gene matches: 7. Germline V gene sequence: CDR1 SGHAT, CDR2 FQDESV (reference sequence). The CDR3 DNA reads TGTGCCAGCAGCCCCCGGGACAGGGGTAACTACGAGCAGTACTTC. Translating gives CASSPRDRGNYEQYF.

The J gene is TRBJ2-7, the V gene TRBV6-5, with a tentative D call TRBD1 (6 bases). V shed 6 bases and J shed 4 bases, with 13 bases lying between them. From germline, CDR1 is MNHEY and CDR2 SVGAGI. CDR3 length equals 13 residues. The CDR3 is CASRPPGQYEQYF. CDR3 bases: TGTGCCAGCAGACCTCCTGGACAGTACGAGCAGTACTTC.

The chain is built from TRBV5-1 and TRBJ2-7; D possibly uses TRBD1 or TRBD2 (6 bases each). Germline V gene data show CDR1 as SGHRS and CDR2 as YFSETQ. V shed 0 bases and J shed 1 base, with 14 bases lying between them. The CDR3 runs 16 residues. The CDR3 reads CASSLVFGGVSYEQYF. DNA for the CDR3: TGCGCCAGCAGCTTGGTATTCGGGGGCGTATCCTACGAGCAGTACTTC.

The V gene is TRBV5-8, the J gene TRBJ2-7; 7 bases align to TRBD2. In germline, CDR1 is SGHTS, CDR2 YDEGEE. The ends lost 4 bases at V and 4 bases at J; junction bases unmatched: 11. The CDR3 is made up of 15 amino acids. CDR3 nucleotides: TGTGCCAGCAGCCTGGGGGACCGGCGGGGGTACGAGCAGTACTTC. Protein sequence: CASSLGDRRGYEQYF.

CDR3 amino acids: CASSPFGSSYNSPLHF. The CDR3 DNA is TGTGCCAGCAGTCCCTTTGGTAGCTCCTATAATTCACCCCTCCACTTT. The chain carries TRBV27 and TRBJ1-6; D is uncertain. The CDR3 is 16 residues long. The germline V gene encodes CDR1 MNHEY and CDR2 SMNVEV (reference sequence). Trimming took 5 bases from V and 0 from J, leaving 11 bases between them.

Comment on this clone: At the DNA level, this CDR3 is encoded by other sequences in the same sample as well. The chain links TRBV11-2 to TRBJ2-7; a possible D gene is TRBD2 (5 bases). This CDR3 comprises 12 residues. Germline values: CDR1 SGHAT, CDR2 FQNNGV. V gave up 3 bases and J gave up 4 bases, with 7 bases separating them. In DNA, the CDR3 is TGTGCCAGCAGCTTCGGAGGTTACGAGCAGTACTTC. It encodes CASSFGGYEQYF.

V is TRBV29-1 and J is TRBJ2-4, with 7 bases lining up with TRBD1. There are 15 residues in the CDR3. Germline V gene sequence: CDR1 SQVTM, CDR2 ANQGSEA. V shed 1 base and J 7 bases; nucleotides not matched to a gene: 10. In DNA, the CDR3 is TGCAGCGTTGAAGGTGGAGAGGGGGCTCCGAACATTCAGTACTTC. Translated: CSVEGGEGAPNIQYF.

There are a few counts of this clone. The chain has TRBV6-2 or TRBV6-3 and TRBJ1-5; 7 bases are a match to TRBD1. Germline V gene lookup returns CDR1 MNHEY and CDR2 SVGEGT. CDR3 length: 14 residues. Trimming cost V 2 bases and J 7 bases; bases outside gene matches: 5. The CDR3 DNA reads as TGTGCCAGCAGTTACGGGACAGCAGGGCAGCCCCAGCATTTT. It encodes CASSYGTAGQPQHF.

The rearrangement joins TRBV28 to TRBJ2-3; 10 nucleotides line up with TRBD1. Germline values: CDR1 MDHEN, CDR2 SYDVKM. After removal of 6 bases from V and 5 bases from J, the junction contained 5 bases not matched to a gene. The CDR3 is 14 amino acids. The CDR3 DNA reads TGTGCCAGCAGCCTCGGACAGGGGGGAGATACGCAGTATTTT. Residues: CASSLGQGGDTQYF. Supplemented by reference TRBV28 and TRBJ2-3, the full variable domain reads DVKVTQSSRYLVKRTGEKVFLECVQDMDHENMFWYRQDPGLGLRLIYFSYDVKMKEKGDIPEGYSVSREKKERFSLILESASTNQTSMYLCASSLGQGGDTQYFGPGTRLTVL.

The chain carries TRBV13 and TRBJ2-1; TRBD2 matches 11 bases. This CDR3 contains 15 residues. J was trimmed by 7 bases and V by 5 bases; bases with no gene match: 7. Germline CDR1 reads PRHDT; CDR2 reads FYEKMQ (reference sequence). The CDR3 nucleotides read TGTGCCAGCAGCCCGCCTAGCGGGAGGTTTAATGAGCAGTTCTTC. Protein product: CASSPPSGRFNEQFF.

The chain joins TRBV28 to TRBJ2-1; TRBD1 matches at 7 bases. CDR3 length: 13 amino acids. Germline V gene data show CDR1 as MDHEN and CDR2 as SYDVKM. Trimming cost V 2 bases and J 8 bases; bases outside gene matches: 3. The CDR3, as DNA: TGTGCCAGCAGTTTAGACAGGGACGATGAGCAGTTCTTC. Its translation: CASSLDRDDEQFF.

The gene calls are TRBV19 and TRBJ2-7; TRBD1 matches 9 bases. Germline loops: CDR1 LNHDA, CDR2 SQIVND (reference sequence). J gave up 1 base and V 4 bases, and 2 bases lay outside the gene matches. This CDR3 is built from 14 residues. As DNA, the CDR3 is TGTGCCAGTAGTACTGGGACAGGGTCCTACGAGCAGTACTTC. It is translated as CASSTGTGSYEQYF.

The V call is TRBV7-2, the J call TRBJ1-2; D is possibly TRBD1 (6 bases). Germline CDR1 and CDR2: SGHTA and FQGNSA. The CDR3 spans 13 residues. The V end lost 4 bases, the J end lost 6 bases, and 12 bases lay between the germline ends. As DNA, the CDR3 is TGTGCCAGCAGCTCACAGGGAAGGCATGGCTACACCTTC. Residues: CASSSQGRHGYTF.

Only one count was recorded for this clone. DNA for the CDR3: TGTGCCAGCAGCTTAAATTCAGGGGTGGACAATGAGCAGTTCTTC. It translates to CASSLNSGVDNEQFF. The chain couples TRBV7-3 to TRBJ2-1; D is perhaps TRBD1 (6 bases). V lost 1 base and J lost 5, with 12 bases in between. Germline lookup yields CDR1 SGHTA and CDR2 FQGTGA. The CDR3 spans 15 residues.

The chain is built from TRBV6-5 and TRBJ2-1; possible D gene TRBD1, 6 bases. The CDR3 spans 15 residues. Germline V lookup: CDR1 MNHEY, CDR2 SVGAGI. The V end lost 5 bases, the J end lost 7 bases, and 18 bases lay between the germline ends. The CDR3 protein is CASSTSRGRGNEQFF. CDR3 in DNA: TGTGCCAGCAGTACTTCTAGGGGGAGAGGGAATGAGCAGTTCTTC.

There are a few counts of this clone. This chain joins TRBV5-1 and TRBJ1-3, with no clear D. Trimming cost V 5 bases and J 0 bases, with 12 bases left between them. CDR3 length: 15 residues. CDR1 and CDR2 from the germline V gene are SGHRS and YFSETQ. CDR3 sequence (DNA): TGCGCCAGCAGTCTGGACGGAGTCTCTGGAAACACCATATATTTT. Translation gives CASSLDGVSGNTIYF.

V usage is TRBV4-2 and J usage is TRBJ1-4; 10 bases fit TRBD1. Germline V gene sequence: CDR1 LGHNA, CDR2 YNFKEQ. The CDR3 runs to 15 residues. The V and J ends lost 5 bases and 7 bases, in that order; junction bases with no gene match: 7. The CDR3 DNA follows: TGTGCCAGCAGCGACCGGGACAGGGGTAGTGAAAAACTGTTTTTT. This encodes CASSDRDRGSEKLFF.

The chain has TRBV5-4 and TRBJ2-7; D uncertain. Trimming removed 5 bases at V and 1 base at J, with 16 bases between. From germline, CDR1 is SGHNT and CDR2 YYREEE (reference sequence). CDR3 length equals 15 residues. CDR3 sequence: CASSYGRAVSYEQYF. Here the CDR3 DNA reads TGTGCCAGCAGTTACGGCCGGGCCGTTTCCTACGAGCAGTACTTC.

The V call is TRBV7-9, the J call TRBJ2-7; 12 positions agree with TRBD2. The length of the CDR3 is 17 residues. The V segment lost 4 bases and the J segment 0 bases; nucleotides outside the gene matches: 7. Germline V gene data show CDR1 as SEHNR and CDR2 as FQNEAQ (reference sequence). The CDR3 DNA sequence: TGTGCCAGCAGCTCTCGGACTAGCGGGGCCCCCTCCTACGAGCAGTACTTC. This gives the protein CASSSRTSGAPSYEQYF.

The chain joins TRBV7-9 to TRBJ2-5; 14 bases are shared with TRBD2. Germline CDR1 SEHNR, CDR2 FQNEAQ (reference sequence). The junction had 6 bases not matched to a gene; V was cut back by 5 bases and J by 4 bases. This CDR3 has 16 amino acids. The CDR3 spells CASSLQGLAGAETQYF. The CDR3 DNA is TGTGCCAGCAGCCTCCAGGGACTAGCGGGAGCAGAGACCCAGTACTTC.

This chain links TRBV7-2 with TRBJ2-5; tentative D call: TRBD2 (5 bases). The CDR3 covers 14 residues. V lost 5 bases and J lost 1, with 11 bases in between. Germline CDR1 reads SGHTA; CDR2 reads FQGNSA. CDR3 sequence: CASSPRVGQETQYF. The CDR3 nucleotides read TGTGCCAGCAGCCCGAGGGTAGGCCAAGAGACCCAGTACTTC.

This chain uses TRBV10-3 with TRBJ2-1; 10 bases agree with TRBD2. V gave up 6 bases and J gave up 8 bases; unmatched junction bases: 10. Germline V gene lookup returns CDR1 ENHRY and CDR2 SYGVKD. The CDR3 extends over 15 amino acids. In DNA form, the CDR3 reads TGTGCCATCAGAGATCAGCGGGAGGGCCTATATGAGCAGTTCTTC. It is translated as CAIRDQREGLYEQFF.

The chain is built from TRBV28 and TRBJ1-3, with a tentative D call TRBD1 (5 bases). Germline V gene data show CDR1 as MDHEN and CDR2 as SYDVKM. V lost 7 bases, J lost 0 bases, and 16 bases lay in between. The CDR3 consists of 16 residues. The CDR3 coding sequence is TGTGCCAGCATCCCTACGGGGCCGTACTCTGGAAACACCATATATTTT. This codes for CASIPTGPYSGNTIYF.